One and the same sample provided the 15 T cell receptor beta chains below, sequenced in a study of blood T cell repertoires in COVID-19. The protocol was immunoSEQ multiplex PCR, while the TCRdb copy is restricted to in-frame clones and leaves out a portion. Of roughly 40,000 clones in the sample, over 90% are singletons; the top ten hold under 6%. The sample consisted of peripheral blood. The receptors originated from a human donor in a cohort sampled during active COVID-19.

This clone was recorded once. This chain uses TRBV3-1 (or the pseudogene TRBV3-2) with TRBJ1-1; no definite D call. The CDR3 sequence is 12 residues long. Germline V gene data show CDR1 as LGHDT and CDR2 as YNNKEL (reference sequence). V dropped 5 bases and J dropped 2 bases, with 6 bases sitting between them. The DNA for the CDR3 is TGTGCCAGCAGCTCTGTAAACACTGAAGCTTTCTTT. Its protein is CASSSVNTEAFF.

The V gene is TRBV4-3, the J gene TRBJ1-5; D uncertain. This CDR3 has 17 amino acids. Germline CDR1 reads LGHNA; CDR2 reads YSLEER. Trimming pared 1 base from V and 0 bases from J, leaving 13 bases between. CDR3 nucleotide sequence: TGCGCCAGCAGCCAAGCGTACAGAGAAGATAGCAATCAGCCCCAGCATTTT. This codes for CASSQAYREDSNQPQHF.

The chain employs TRBV4-3 and TRBJ1-3; no definite D call. The germline V gene encodes CDR1 LGHNA and CDR2 YSLEER. V was shortened by 0 bases and J by 7 bases, with 7 bases between the two germline ends. The CDR3 extends over 13 amino acids. CDR3 bases: TGCGCCAGCAGCCAAGAGAGTTGGAACACCATATATTTT. It yields the protein CASSQESWNTIYF.

The chain combines TRBV5-5 with TRBJ1-2, with D possibly matching TRBD1 (6 bases). The V gene's germline CDR1 is SGHKS and CDR2 YYEKEE (reference sequence). The length of the CDR3 is 14 residues. V lost 3 bases and J lost 9, with 18 bases in between. The CDR3 DNA is TGTGCCAGCAGCTCTGGGTTTCAAGGGGGAAGCTACACCTTC. Its protein product is CASSSGFQGGSYTF.

The chain is built from TRBV2 and TRBJ1-5; 9 nucleotides line up with TRBD1. The germline V gene encodes CDR1 SNHLY and CDR2 FYNNEI. The length of the CDR3 is 13 residues. The V and J ends lost 5 bases and 6 bases, in that order; junction bases with no gene match: 2. The CDR3 nucleotides are TGTGCCAGCAGTAGACAGGGGGGTCAGCCCCAGCATTTT. Translating gives CASSRQGGQPQHF.

The CDR3 protein is CASSVGDRAYQPQHF. DNA for the CDR3: TGTGCCAGCAGCGTGGGGGACAGGGCATACCAGCCCCAGCATTTT. The gene calls are TRBV9 and TRBJ1-5; 9 positions match TRBD1. Trimming cost V 2 bases and J 7 bases; bases outside gene matches: 7. This CDR3 has 15 amino acids. The V gene's germline CDR1 is SGDLS and CDR2 YYNGEE.

This sequence joins TRBV5-1 and TRBJ1-2, with a possible D match to TRBD1 (5 bases). The CDR3 has 13 amino acids. The V end lost 4 bases, the J end lost 8 bases, and 15 bases lay between the germline ends. Germline loops: CDR1 SGHRS, CDR2 YFSETQ. The CDR3 nucleotides are TGCGCCAGCAGCCCCGGGGGGGGTTTAGGCTACACCTTC. This sequence encodes CASSPGGGLGYTF.

The chain employs TRBV18 and TRBJ2-7; a weak D match, TRBD1 (5 bases). With 2 bases removed from V and 0 bases from J, the gap between germline ends came to 14 bases. Germline-derived CDR1 and CDR2 are KGHSH and LQKENI. CDR3 length equals 16 residues. The CDR3 DNA sequence: TGTGCCAGCTCACCAGGACACCTGGTGAGCTCCTACGAGCAGTACTTC. Translating gives CASSPGHLVSSYEQYF.

The CDR3 DNA sequence: TGTGCCAGCAGCCAAGTCTTGACAGGAGAATTGAACACTGAAGCTTTCTTT. As protein: CASSQVLTGELNTEAFF. The rearrangement uses TRBV4-2 and TRBJ1-1, with D perhaps TRBD1 (6 bases). Trimming stripped 1 base from V and 0 bases from J, with 15 bases between. The CDR3 covers 17 residues. CDR1 is LGHNA and CDR2 is YNFKEQ in the germline V gene.

Written as DNA, the CDR3 is TGTGCCAGCAGTCTTTCGGGGTTTGCGTCAGGGGCCAACGTCCTGACTTTC. It codes for CASSLSGFASGANVLTF. The gene calls are TRBV5-6 and TRBJ2-6; TRBD2 is a possible D gene (5 bases). Germline CDR1 SGHDT, CDR2 YYEEEE. The V end was cut by 5 bases, the J end by 4 bases, with 19 bases between. This CDR3 is built from 17 residues.

This chain joins TRBV28 and TRBJ2-2; 8 positions match TRBD1. The CDR3 totals 14 residues. Germline CDR1 and CDR2: MDHEN and SYDVKM. Trimming removed 6 bases from V and 7 bases from J; junction bases left unmatched: 7. CDR3 loop: CASRRTGRGGELFF. CDR3 nucleotide sequence: TGTGCCAGCAGGCGGACAGGGCGGGGCGGGGAGCTGTTTTTT.

J is TRBJ2-2 and V is TRBV9; maybe TRBD2 (6 bases). Germline-derived CDR1 and CDR2 are SGDLS and YYNGEE. V was trimmed by 2 bases and J by 3 bases, leaving 11 bases between them. The length of the CDR3 is 15 residues. The CDR3, as DNA: TGTGCCAGCAGCGTGGAGGGTGTGGACACCGGGGAGCTGTTTTTT. This gives the protein CASSVEGVDTGELFF.

The chain couples TRBV19 to TRBJ2-2; 7 nucleotides match TRBD2. V lost 0 bases to trimming and J lost 4 bases; unmatched junction nucleotides: 5. Per germline, CDR1 LNHDA and CDR2 SQIVND (reference sequence). CDR3 length: 16 residues. CDR3 residues: CASSIEGGRGTGELFF. CDR3 coding DNA: TGTGCCAGTAGTATAGAAGGCGGGAGAGGCACCGGGGAGCTGTTTTTT.

The V and J genes are TRBV6-5 and TRBJ1-1; tentative D call: TRBD1 (6 bases). The V end was cut by 6 bases, the J end by 0 bases, with 11 bases between. Germline values: CDR1 MNHEY, CDR2 SVGAGI. The CDR3 consists of 14 residues. This CDR3 reads CASSSGVMNTEAFF. CDR3 sequence (DNA): TGTGCCAGCAGCTCAGGGGTAATGAACACTGAAGCTTTCTTT.

The chain recombines TRBV7-8 with TRBJ2-1; 7 nucleotides align to TRBD2. The V segment lost 2 bases and the J segment 7 bases; nucleotides outside the gene matches: 11. Germline CDR1 SGHVS, CDR2 FQNEAQ. The CDR3 has 16 amino acids. The CDR3 spells CASSLRTSEEGNEQFF. The CDR3 DNA is TGTGCCAGCAGCTTAAGGACTAGTGAAGAGGGAAATGAGCAGTTCTTC. Supplemented by reference TRBV7-8 and TRBJ2-1, the full variable domain reads GAGVSQSPRYKVAKRGQDVALRCDPISGHVSLFWYQQALGQGPEFLTYFQNEAQLDKSGLPSDRFFAERPEGSVSTLKIQRTQQEDSAVYLCASSLRTSEEGNEQFFGPGTRLTVL.